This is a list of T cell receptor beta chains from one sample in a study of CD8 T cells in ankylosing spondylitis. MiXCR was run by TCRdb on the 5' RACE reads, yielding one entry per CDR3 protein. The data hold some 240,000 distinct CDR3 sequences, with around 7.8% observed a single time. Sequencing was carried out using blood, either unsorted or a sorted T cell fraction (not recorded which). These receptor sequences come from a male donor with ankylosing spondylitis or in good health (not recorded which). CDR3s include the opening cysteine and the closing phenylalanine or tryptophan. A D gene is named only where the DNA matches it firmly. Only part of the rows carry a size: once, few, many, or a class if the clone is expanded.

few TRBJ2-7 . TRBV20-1 TGCAGTGCTAGAGAAGTAGGCCGGCAGGGAGACTACGAGCAGTACTTC CSAREVGRQGDYEQYF
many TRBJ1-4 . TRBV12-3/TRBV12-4 TGTGCCAGCAGTTTATTCGCCGGTGTCGGGTCAACTAATGAAAAACTGTTTTTT CASSLFAGVGSTNEKLFF
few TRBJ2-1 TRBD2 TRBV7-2 TGTGCCAGCAGCCCCCCGGGACTAGCGGGAAGTTGGAATGAGCAGTTCTTC CASSPPGLAGSWNEQFF
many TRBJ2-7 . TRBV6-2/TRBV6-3 TGTGCCAGCAGCCTAAACTTCCAGGGCGGCGAGCAGTACTTC CASSLNFQGGEQYF
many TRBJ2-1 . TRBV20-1 TGCAGTGCTACGGGACCATACAATGAGCAGTTCTTC CSATGPYNEQFF
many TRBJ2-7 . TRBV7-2 TGTGCCAGCAGCGGAACAGGACTGGGGGAGCAGTACTTC CASSGTGLGEQYF
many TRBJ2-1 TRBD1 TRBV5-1 TGCGCCAGCAGCCCGGGACAGGGGGGAAACAATGAGCAGTTCTTC CASSPGQGGNNEQFF
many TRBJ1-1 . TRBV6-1 TGTGCCAGCAGTGAAGGGGACGGCCATCGGGCTTTCTTT CASSEGDGHRAFF
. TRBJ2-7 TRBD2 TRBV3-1 TGTGCCACCTCCCAAGAGGTGAGACCTCGGGGGGGATACGAGCAGTACTTC CATSQEVRPRGGYEQYF
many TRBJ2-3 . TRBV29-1 TGCAGCGTTGAACGACGGATGCTAACTAGCACAGATACGCAGTATTTT CSVERRMLTSTDTQYF
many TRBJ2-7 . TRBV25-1 TGTGCCAGCAGTGACGCCTACGAGCAGTACTTC CASSDAYEQYF
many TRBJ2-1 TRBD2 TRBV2 TGTGCCAGCAGTGAAGAAGTGGGGAGGGACTACCCCGTCAATGAGCAGTTCTTC CASSEEVGRDYPVNEQFF
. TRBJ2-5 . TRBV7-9 TGTGCCAGCCTCCCTGAGCTCAACCAAGAGACCCAGTACTTC CASLPELNQETQYF
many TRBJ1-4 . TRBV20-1 TGCAGTGCTAGAGATCTGGAGGACACTGAAAAACTGTTTTTT CSARDLEDTEKLFF
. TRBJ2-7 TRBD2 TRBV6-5 TGTGCCAGCAGTTACTCTAGACTAGCCTCCTACGAGCAGTACTTC CASSYSRLASYEQYF
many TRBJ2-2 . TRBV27 TGTGCCAGGAGGCTGAACACCGGGGAGCTGTTTTTT CARRLNTGELFF
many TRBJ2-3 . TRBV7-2 TGTGCCAGCAGCCTCCGGGGGGCGCCAAGCACAGATACGCAGTATTTT CASSLRGAPSTDTQYF
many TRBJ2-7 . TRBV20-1 TGCAGTGCTAGAGCCCCACAGGGATACGAGCAGTACTTC CSARAPQGYEQYF
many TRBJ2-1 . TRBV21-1 TGTGCCAGCAGCATTCAGGACACTCATCGGGACAATGAGCAGTTCTTC CASSIQDTHRDNEQFF
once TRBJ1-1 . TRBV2 TGTGCCAGCAGCCCTACTCAGCGGAGTACTGAAGCTTTCTTT CASSPTQRSTEAFF
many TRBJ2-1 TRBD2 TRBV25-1 TGTGCCAGCAGTGAATCCATGGGTAGCGGGCGAAACAATGAGCAGTTCTTC CASSESMGSGRNNEQFF
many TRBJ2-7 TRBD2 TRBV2 TGTGCCAGTGCCCCGGGAGGGCCGGCCCTGTACGAGCAGTACTTC CASAPGGPALYEQYF
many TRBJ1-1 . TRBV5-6 TGTGCCAGCAGCTTAACAGGCTCCGAAGCTTTCTTT CASSLTGSEAFF
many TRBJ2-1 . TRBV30 TGTGCCTGGAGTGTTAGGCTGGGGACCGATGAGCAGTTCTTC CAWSVRLGTDEQFF
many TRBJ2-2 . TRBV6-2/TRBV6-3 TGTGCCAGCAGCCGACTCCGAAACACCGGGGAGCTGTTTTTT CASSRLRNTGELFF